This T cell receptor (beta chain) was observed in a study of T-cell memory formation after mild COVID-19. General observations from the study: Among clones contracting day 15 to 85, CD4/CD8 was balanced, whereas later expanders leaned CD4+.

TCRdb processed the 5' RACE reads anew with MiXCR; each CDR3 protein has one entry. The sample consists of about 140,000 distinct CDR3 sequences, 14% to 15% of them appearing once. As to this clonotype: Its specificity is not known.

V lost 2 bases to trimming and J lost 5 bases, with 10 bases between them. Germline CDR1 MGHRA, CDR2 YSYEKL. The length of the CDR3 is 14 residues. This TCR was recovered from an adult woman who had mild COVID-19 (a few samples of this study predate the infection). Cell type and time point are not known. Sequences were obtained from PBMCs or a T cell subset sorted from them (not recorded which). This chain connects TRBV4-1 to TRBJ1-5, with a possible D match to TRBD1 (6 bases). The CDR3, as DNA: TGCGCCAGCAGCCAATTTAGGGGGGATCAGCCCCAGCATTTT. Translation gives CASSQFRGDQPQHF.